The source of this T cell receptor (beta chain) is a study of blood T cell repertoires in COVID-19. Study summary: T cells, B-cell-depleted T cells, or PBMCs provided the cDNA or gDNA that served as material.

Under the authors' procedure: Reference gene primer amplification gave estimated nucleated cell counts. Using immunoSEQ multiplex PCR, the repertoire was profiled, and TCRdb retains in-frame clones only, with some absent. V, J and clone size were drawn from that table, and D and trimming were deduced from the DNA. The sample includes roughly 55,000 clones, about 78% seen only once; the top ten take roughly 12%. The germline V gene has CDR1 SGHNT and CDR2 YYREEE (reference sequence). The germline V and J ends were trimmed by 5 bases and 1 base, with 25 bases remaining between them. The CDR3 runs to 19 residues.

The sequence was obtained from a man aged 80 or over with acute or convalescent COVID-19. The chain combines TRBV5-4 with TRBJ2-1, with D perhaps TRBD1 (5 bases). The sequenced sample consisted of peripheral blood. The CDR3 loop is CASSQNPRLQGVSYNEQFF. CDR3 DNA sequence: TGTGCCAGCAGTCAAAATCCCCGATTGCAGGGCGTTTCCTACAATGAGCAGTTCTTC.